This TCR beta chain was obtained from a study of Ad26.COV2.S vaccination and SARS-CoV-2 variants (dated by TCRdb to the early 2020s). Looking at the study overall: Vaccine-arm donors came from COV1001, a multicentre, randomized, double-blind, placebo-controlled phase I-IIa trial of Ad26.COV2.S in healthy adults. Trial participants were randomized into five groups of five, in which low-dose or high-dose Ad26.COV2.S was given once or twice, or placebo was given on both occasions. The specificity and breadth of SARS-CoV-2-reactive T cell receptors after Ad26.COV2.S vaccination were assessed by TCRbeta repertoire sequencing. Investigators did not know the trial group allocation while performing experiments and assessing outcomes. The TCR-sequenced set comprised about 32 samples: some 19 Ad26.COV2.S vaccine recipients, 5 placebo recipients and 8 SARS-CoV-2 convalescent individuals. Ad26.COV2.S was administered intramuscularly at a dose of 5x10^10 or 1x10^11 viral particles, either as one shot or as two shots given 56 days apart. Overall study results and their limits: According to the authors, total T cell responses may have been underestimated by the TCR breadth and depth analyses. Non-spike TCR breadth was comparable between vaccine and placebo recipients, consistent with the vaccine containing only spike. Compared with placebo recipients, Ad26.COV2.S recipients showed higher spike-specific TCR breadth (P = 0.0014). The study was not powered for comparison of responses between vaccine doses or regimens. After vaccination, spike-specific CD8+ and CD4+ T cell responses were reported to show substantial breadth.

The immunoSEQ Assay was used to sequence TCRbeta CDR3 regions. After extraction, genomic DNA underwent amplification by bias-controlled multiplex PCR, followed by high-throughput sequencing. In the source study's methods: To quantify the absolute abundance of every unique TCRbeta CDR3 region, sequences were collapsed and filtered. Usable DNA was measured by amplifying reference genes present in all nucleated cells, and TCRbeta template counts were normalized to that usable DNA to estimate T cell fraction. Repertoire TCRs were annotated as SARS-CoV-2-specific by exact matching of V gene, CDR3 amino acid sequence and J gene to a known reactive TCR set. MIRA supplied the reference SARS-CoV-2 TCR set, which was filtered for enrichment in COVID-19-positive ImmuneCODE repertoires so that public or cross-reactive TCRs were removed. Based on the MIRA antigens, annotated TCRs were further analysed at the level of specific ORF or position within ORF. Depth was the summed frequency of annotated unique rearrangements, while breadth was defined as annotated unique rearrangements over total unique productive rearrangements. Two-sided Wilcoxon rank-sum tests were applied when comparing TCR breadth between groups. The clones in this table, taken by TCRdb from immuneACCESS, are in-frame only. Not every clone is retained; where verified, under half of the shortfall comes from an unresolved V gene, and the cause of the rest is unknown. V, J and clone size are taken as reported in that table, and D and trimming were inferred from the DNA itself. The sample includes some 330,000 clones, with 90% observed a single time. 5.5% of the sample is held by the ten biggest clonotypes.

Reading the label with the study, this specimen's treatment or condition is: 15 to 20 received Ad26.COV2.S at low or high dose, single or two shots; 5 received placebo; per-sample allocation not given. Repertoires of vaccine and placebo recipients were sequenced from samples taken on day 63 after the first injection. Cohort 1b enrolled 25 adults aged 18-55 years at a single site in Boston, USA, between 29 July and 7 August 2020. As a vaccine, Ad26.COV2.S was a replication-incompetent adenovirus type 26 vector that expressed a prefusion-stabilized SARS-CoV-2 spike protein derived from the original Wuhan strain. Points on this clone: Its antigen is not yet known. Within one base of it there is no much larger clone, and no base qualities were kept.

This specimen was peripheral blood, taken in a trial of Ad26.COV2.S vaccine versus placebo. This TCR came from a person between 18 and 65 years old who received the Ad26.COV2.S COVID-19 vaccine or a placebo.

The bases are TGTGCCAGCAGCTTAGCAAGCCTGAGGAACACTGAAGCTTTCTTT. Translated, this is CASSLASLRNTEAFF. This chain is built from TRBV7-9 and TRBJ1-1; the D gene is unclear. Reading from cysteine to phenylalanine, the CDR3 counts 15 amino acids. The read is trimmed to its CDR3 DNA, 45 bases read in frame from base 1. Sequences SEHNR (CDR1) and FQNEAQ (CDR2) are obtained from the germline V gene (reference sequence). V is shortened by 0 bases, J by 1 base, and the region joining them spans 9 bases.